This TCR beta chain emerged from a study of T-cell memory formation after mild COVID-19. Overall study results and limits: The study found contracting CD4+ clones mainly in CM and EM and contracting CD8+ clones in EMRA. Pre-infection memory carried some responding clones, suggesting that cross-reactive memory joined.

V gave up 8 bases and J gave up 5 bases, with 15 bases separating them. The CDR3 has 13 residues. The germline gives CDR1 MNHEY, CDR2 SMNVEV (reference sequence). About this clonotype: The antigen is unknown.

5'RACE primed at constant segments yielded TCR alpha and TCR beta cDNA libraries bearing sample barcodes and UMIs. TCRdb itself ran the 5' RACE reads through MiXCR, one entry per CDR3 protein. Of about 320,000 distinct CDR3 sequences in the sample, 14% were seen once. The TCR was taken from a man in his late teens or twenties who had mild COVID-19 (a few samples of this study predate the infection). Cell type and time point are not known. This sequence joins TRBV27 and TRBJ1-1; D remains unclear. The sequencing input was PBMCs or a T cell subset sorted from them (not recorded which). The CDR3 nucleotides are TGTGCCAGCTTCCAAAAGGGTCTGACTGAAGCTTTCTTT. This codes for CASFQKGLTEAFF.